Following are 25 T cell receptor beta chains from one sample sequenced in a study of identical twins. TCRdb ran MiXCR on the 5' RACE reads and lists one entry per CDR3 protein. The sample lists about 730,000 distinct CDR3 sequences, approximately 21% occurring once. These data are also associated with another study on T cells expressing NK-cell markers.

What was sequenced was PBMCs. All receptors come from a woman under 30 in good health.

The rearrangement links TRBV29-1 to TRBJ2-1; TRBD2 agrees at 13 bases. V lost 7 bases to trimming and J lost 7 bases; unmatched junction nucleotides: 7. The germline V gene encodes CDR1 SQVTM and CDR2 ANQGSEA. The CDR3 runs to 14 residues. The CDR3 DNA reads TGCAGCGGGGGACTAGCGGGGACTCAAAATGAGCAGTTCTTC. It codes for CSGGLAGTQNEQFF.

The chain combines TRBV7-9 with TRBJ2-7; D is uncertain. CDR1 and CDR2 from the germline V gene are SEHNR and FQNEAQ (reference sequence). V lost 1 base and J lost 0, with 10 bases in between. The CDR3 is 15 residues long. In DNA, the CDR3 is TGTGCCAGCAGCTTAGAGACGTTCAGCTCCTACGAGCAGTACTTC. This translates into CASSLETFSSYEQYF.

The rearrangement links TRBV27 to TRBJ1-4; D perhaps matches TRBD1 (5 bases). V was clipped by 8 bases and J by 5 bases, with 15 bases between them. CDR3 size: 14 residues. Germline V gene data show CDR1 as MNHEY and CDR2 as SMNVEV (reference sequence). CDR3 DNA sequence: TGTGCCAGCGGCGGTAGACAGATAAATGAAAAACTGTTTTTT. This translates into CASGGRQINEKLFF.

This clonotype was seen only a few times. This chain uses TRBV27 with TRBJ2-5, with D possibly matching TRBD2 (5 bases). This CDR3 comprises 15 residues. V was pared by 2 bases and J by 2 bases, with 12 bases between. CDR1 and CDR2 from the germline V gene are MNHEY and SMNVEV (reference sequence). The CDR3 sequence: CASSLGRGRQETQYF. The CDR3 coding sequence is TGTGCCAGCAGTTTAGGCCGGGGTCGGCAAGAGACCCAGTACTTC.

The V call is TRBV10-2, the J call TRBJ1-2; D is undetermined. The V end was cut by 7 bases, the J end by 3 bases, with 12 bases between. This CDR3 contains 13 residues. Germline V gene lookup returns CDR1 WSHSY and CDR2 SAAADI. CDR3 sequence (DNA): TGCGCCAGCACGAAGGGAGAGGACTATGGCTACACCTTC. Its protein is CASTKGEDYGYTF.

The genes are TRBV5-1 and TRBJ2-3, with unresolved D. V was pared by 5 bases and J by 4 bases, with 5 bases between. The CDR3 totals 11 residues. CDR1 SGHRS and CDR2 YFSETQ come from the germline V gene. In DNA, the CDR3 is TGCGCCAGCAGTTGGTCAGATACGCAGTATTTT. Its protein product is CASSWSDTQYF.

The gene calls are TRBV5-1 and TRBJ2-3, with D unresolved. CDR1 is SGHRS, CDR2 YFSETQ, per germline. The CDR3 is made up of 15 amino acids. V gave up 7 bases and J gave up 2 bases, with 17 bases separating them. The CDR3 spells CASGRSLRSTDTQYF. The CDR3 DNA reads as TGCGCCAGCGGGCGTTCTTTACGGTCCACAGATACGCAGTATTTT.

There are many counts of this clonotype. This rearrangement joins TRBV4-3 to TRBJ2-7; a possible D gene is TRBD2 (6 bases). V was cut by 3 bases and J by 6 bases, with 12 bases left in between. Germline V gene sequence: CDR1 LGHNA, CDR2 YSLEER. The CDR3 is 13 amino acids. The CDR3 loop is CASSQGEAGEQYF. Written as DNA, the CDR3 is TGCGCCAGCAGCCAGGGGGAAGCGGGCGAGCAGTACTTC.

This clonotype was observed a few times. The chain uses TRBV10-3 and TRBJ1-2; 9 bases align to TRBD1. The V and J ends lost 5 bases and 3 bases, in that order; junction bases with no gene match: 7. Germline values: CDR1 ENHRY, CDR2 SYGVKD. The CDR3 contains 15 residues. The CDR3 sequence: CAISRTRDRDYGYTF. The CDR3 bases are TGTGCCATCAGTCGAACCCGGGACAGGGACTATGGCTACACCTTC.

This clonotype was seen more than once but under ten times. The chain is built from TRBV10-3 and TRBJ2-7; D call uncertain. This CDR3 region has 12 residues. V was pared by 0 bases and J by 6 bases, with 6 bases between. Germline lookup yields CDR1 ENHRY and CDR2 SYGVKD. Written as DNA, the CDR3 is TGTGCCATCAGTGAGTCGAGTGTCGAGCAGTACTTC. It is translated as CAISESSVEQYF.

The chain employs TRBV20-1 and TRBJ2-3, with TRBD2 identical over 7 bases. CDR1 is DFQATT and CDR2 is SNEGSKA in the germline V gene (reference sequence). The CDR3 is 15 residues long. The trim removed 5 bases at V and 4 bases at J, leaving 12 bases unmatched. This CDR3 reads CSAGLAGPGPDTQYF. The CDR3 nucleotides read TGCAGTGCTGGATTAGCGGGCCCGGGGCCAGATACGCAGTATTTT.

Only a few counts were recorded for this clonotype. The chain uses TRBV19 and TRBJ2-1; D possibly corresponds to TRBD2 (6 bases). CDR1 is LNHDA and CDR2 is SQIVND in the germline V gene (reference sequence). The CDR3 runs to 15 residues. V shed 7 bases and J shed 8 bases, with 21 bases lying between them. The CDR3 DNA reads TGTGCCAGTACTTATAGCGGACCCGCCCCCCATGAGCAGTTCTTC. Its translation: CASTYSGPAPHEQFF.

Many counts were recorded for this clonotype. The chain combines TRBV3-1 with TRBJ1-1, with TRBD1 as a possible D gene (5 bases). This CDR3 contains 14 residues. Germline CDR1 is LGHDT and CDR2 is YNNKEL (reference sequence). With 6 bases removed from V and 4 bases from J, the gap between germline ends came to 15 bases. DNA of the CDR3: TGTGCCAGCAGTATAGCAGGGTCGATCACTGAAGCTTTCTTT. Amino acid sequence: CASSIAGSITEAFF.

In this sample, this clonotype turned up a few times. The chain couples TRBV12-3 or TRBV12-4 to TRBJ2-3; tentatively, D is TRBD1 (6 bases). The CDR3 is 14 residues long. Trimming left V 3 bases short and J 5 bases short, with 12 bases between. The CDR3 loop is CASSFLQGKDTQYF. CDR3 in DNA: TGTGCCAGCAGTTTCTTACAGGGTAAAGATACGCAGTATTTT.

V gene TRBV6-5 combines with J gene TRBJ2-5; D gene ambiguous. The CDR3 consists of 11 residues. Per germline, CDR1 MNHEY and CDR2 SVGAGI. Trimming took 9 bases from V and 5 from J, leaving 10 bases between them. CDR3 sequence (DNA): TGTGCCAGTTGGGTAGGGGAGACCCAGTACTTC. This codes for CASWVGETQYF.

This clonotype has more than one count but fewer than ten. The rearrangement uses TRBV15 and TRBJ2-5; TRBD2 agrees at 9 bases. V lost 5 bases and J lost 1; bases outside the gene matches: 5. CDR1 and CDR2 from the germline V gene are LNHNV and YYDKDF (reference sequence). The CDR3 sequence is 15 residues long. The CDR3: CATSPGLALQETQYF. The CDR3 coding sequence is TGTGCCACCAGCCCTGGACTAGCGCTCCAAGAGACCCAGTACTTC.

J is TRBJ2-1 and V is TRBV2, with a weak D call TRBD2 (5 bases). Trimming pared 2 bases from V and 9 bases from J, leaving 20 bases between. CDR3 length: 16 residues. Germline V gene sequence: CDR1 SNHLY, CDR2 FYNNEI. DNA for the CDR3: TGTGCCAGCAGTGAAAGGTCTGGGGAGAGATTTGGTGAGCAGTTCTTC. This translates into CASSERSGERFGEQFF.

The chain recombines TRBV12-3 or TRBV12-4 with TRBJ2-7; 8 positions agree with TRBD2. This CDR3 spans 12 amino acids. With V trimmed by 4 bases and J by 7 bases, 3 bases remained unmatched. The CDR3 nucleotides are TGTGCCAGCAGTTCAAGACTAGCGGAGCAGTACTTC. Protein: CASSSRLAEQYF.

This clonotype was seen more than once but under ten times. This rearrangement joins TRBV20-1 to TRBJ1-4, with D perhaps TRBD1 (5 bases). The CDR3 contains 12 residues. V dropped 3 bases and J dropped 5 bases, with 7 bases sitting between them. Germline CDR1 reads DFQATT; CDR2 reads SNEGSKA (reference sequence). The CDR3 sequence: CSASWGNEKLFF. The CDR3 DNA follows: TGCAGTGCTAGTTGGGGGAATGAAAAACTGTTTTTT.

The V gene is TRBV7-2, the J gene TRBJ2-1; 7 bases agree with TRBD1. The CDR3 spans 14 residues. Germline-derived CDR1 and CDR2 are SGHTA and FQGNSA. Trimming took 1 base from V and 6 from J; bases not matched to a gene: 3. The CDR3 DNA reads as TGTGCCAGCAGCTTAGGTCCAGGGGGCAATGAGCAGTTCTTC. This codes for CASSLGPGGNEQFF.

This clonotype came up a few times. The CDR3: CASSLVAGGNTGELFF. In nucleotides, the CDR3 is TGTGCCAGCAGCTTAGTAGCAGGGGGCAACACCGGGGAGCTGTTTTTT. The chain couples TRBV11-2 to TRBJ2-2, with 8 bases matching TRBD1. Germline V gives CDR1 SGHAT, CDR2 FQNNGV. The CDR3 has 16 residues. The trim removed 1 base at V and 2 bases at J, leaving 3 bases unmatched.

The chain employs TRBV7-2 and TRBJ2-7; TRBD2 matches at 9 bases. The CDR3 has 16 amino acids. The germline CDR1 and CDR2 sequences are SGHTA and FQGNSA. The trim removed 5 bases at V and 4 bases at J, leaving 12 bases unmatched. The CDR3 region has the DNA TGTGCCAGCAGCCCCGAGGGGACTAGCATTATATACGAGCAGTACTTC. Residues: CASSPEGTSIIYEQYF.

The gene calls are TRBV6-1 and TRBJ2-7; a weak D match, TRBD2 (5 bases). The CDR3 runs 13 residues. The V end was cut by 8 bases, the J end by 0 bases, with 11 bases between. The germline V gene has CDR1 MNHNS and CDR2 SASEGT. CDR3 DNA: TGTGCCAGCCATAGTGGACTCTCCTACGAGCAGTACTTC. Its translation: CASHSGLSYEQYF.

This clonotype has only a few counts. The genes are TRBV5-1 and TRBJ2-7, with a tentative D call TRBD1 (6 bases). V was shortened by 1 base and J by 0 bases, with 11 bases between the two germline ends. The CDR3 has 15 amino acids. Germline assignment: CDR1 SGHRS and CDR2 YFSETQ. For the CDR3, the DNA is TGCGCCAGCAGCTTGTGGCAGGGGAGCTCCTACGAGCAGTACTTC. This sequence encodes CASSLWQGSSYEQYF.

The chain carries TRBV4-2 and TRBJ2-3; D remains ambiguous. Germline-derived CDR1 and CDR2 are LGHNA and YNFKEQ. V shed 7 bases and J shed 6 bases, with 17 bases lying between them. The CDR3 loop spans 14 amino acids. The CDR3 region has the DNA TGTGCCAGCAACGGCCGTCGAAGAGGCGATACGCAGTATTTT. It translates to CASNGRRRGDTQYF.